The clone carrying this T cell receptor beta chain was counted at least ten times. What it binds is unknown. The record originates from a study of CD8 T cells in ankylosing spondylitis. By quantitative 5'-RACE with molecular barcodes, the TCR beta libraries were made. TCRdb fed the 5' RACE reads into MiXCR, producing one record per CDR3 protein. The repertoire holds 250,000 or so distinct CDR3 sequences, with around 25% as singletons. Study results and caveats: Within ankylosing spondylitis blood, a TCR beta motif made up of fewer than ten highly homologous variants appeared to be characteristic.

V dropped 3 bases and J dropped 2 bases, with 8 bases sitting between them. The CDR3 is 12 residues long. Germline CDR1 is DFQATT and CDR2 is SNEGSKA (reference sequence). Sequenced: blood, either unsorted or a sorted T cell fraction (not recorded which). The chain employs TRBV20-1 and TRBJ2-7; a possible D gene is TRBD2 (6 bases). The receptor's source is a male donor with ankylosing spondylitis or in good health (not recorded which). The CDR3 spells CSARAGPYEQYF. CDR3 nucleotide sequence: TGCAGTGCTAGGGCGGGACCCTACGAGCAGTACTTC.